Shown below are 26 T cell receptor beta chains from a single sample sequenced in a study of T-cell memory formation after mild COVID-19. TCRdb analysed the 5' RACE reads with MiXCR anew, one entry per CDR3 protein. Among some 150,000 distinct CDR3 sequences listed, roughly 6.2% were seen once. The sample consisted of PBMCs or a T cell subset sorted from them (not recorded which). The origin of the receptors is an adult woman who had mild COVID-19 (a few samples of this study predate the infection). Cell type and time point are not known.

A few counts support this clonotype. The J gene is TRBJ2-7, the V gene TRBV20-1, with D perhaps TRBD1 or TRBD2 (5 bases each). CDR1 is DFQATT, CDR2 SNEGSKA, per germline (reference sequence). V was shortened by 6 bases and J by 0 bases, with 12 bases between the two germline ends. This CDR3 has 13 residues. CDR3: CSAYTGTSYEQYF. As DNA, the CDR3 is TGCAGTGCCTACACCGGGACCTCCTACGAGCAGTACTTC.

V gene TRBV5-8 combines with J gene TRBJ2-1, with 8 bases matching TRBD2. The CDR3 spans 16 residues. Germline CDR1 reads SGHTS; CDR2 reads YDEGEE. Trimming cost V 1 base and J 3 bases; bases outside gene matches: 6. The DNA of the CDR3 is TGTGCCAGCAGCTTGCGCCAGCGGGGGCACTACAATGAGCAGTTCTTC. The encoded protein is CASSLRQRGHYNEQFF. The full variable domain, completed using reference TRBV5-8 and TRBJ2-1, is EAGVTQSPTHLIKTRGQQATLRCSPISGHTSVYWYQQALGLGLQFLLWYDEGEERNRGNFPPRFSGRQFPNYSSELNVNALELEDSALYLCASSLRQRGHYNEQFFGPGTRLTVL.

This clonotype was recorded at least ten times. V usage is TRBV20-1 and J usage is TRBJ1-4, with D uncertain. This CDR3 spans 13 amino acids. Germline CDR1 reads DFQATT; CDR2 reads SNEGSKA (reference sequence). V was shortened by 3 bases and J by 6 bases, with 11 bases between the two germline ends. CDR3 in amino acids: CSARDGLDEKLFF. DNA of the CDR3: TGCAGTGCTAGGGACGGCCTAGATGAAAAACTGTTTTTT.

The sample holds a few counts of this clonotype. For the CDR3, the DNA is TGCAGTGCTAGCGACAATGGCTACACCTTC. As protein: CSASDNGYTF. The chain combines TRBV20-1 with TRBJ1-2, with D unclear. Trimming shortened V by 3 bases and J by 6 bases, and 5 bases separated the two germline ends. The CDR3 is 10 amino acids. Germline CDR1 DFQATT, CDR2 SNEGSKA (reference sequence).

In this sample, this clonotype turned up a few times. The V gene is TRBV6-5, the J gene TRBJ1-5; D unresolved. Deletions cut 5 bases from V and 0 bases from J, with 5 bases between. The CDR3 spans 13 residues. Germline CDR1 and CDR2: MNHEY and SVGAGI. The CDR3 sequence is CASSQNSNQPQHF. The CDR3 DNA reads TGTGCCAGCAGTCAGAATAGCAATCAGCCCCAGCATTTT.

The chain links TRBV4-1 to TRBJ2-2; 7 bases are a match to TRBD2. J was trimmed by 6 bases and V by 1 base; bases with no gene match: 8. CDR3 length equals 16 residues. The germline gives CDR1 MGHRA, CDR2 YSYEKL. Here the CDR3 reads CASSQGLARRPGELFF. DNA for the CDR3: TGCGCCAGCAGCCAAGGACTAGCTCGACGTCCCGGGGAGCTGTTTTTT.

This clonotype was found a few times. The V call is TRBV12-3 or TRBV12-4, the J call TRBJ1-2; TRBD1 is a possible D gene (5 bases). The V gene lost 5 bases and the J gene lost 8 bases, with 18 bases spanning the gap. This CDR3 is 14 amino acids long. CDR3 in amino acids: CASSRPGRSRGYTF. Here the CDR3 DNA reads TGTGCCAGCAGTCGTCCGGGACGGAGTAGAGGCTACACCTTC.

This clonotype was counted only a few times. The chain carries TRBV3-1 and TRBJ2-2; D gene ambiguous. The ends were cut back, 3 bases at V and 4 bases at J, with 12 bases in the middle. This CDR3 has 15 residues. Germline V gene sequence: CDR1 LGHDT, CDR2 YNNKEL (reference sequence). The DNA for the CDR3 is TGTGCCAGCAGCCACGACGGGCTGGTCACCGGGGAGCTGTTTTTT. It translates to CASSHDGLVTGELFF.

Turning to this clonotype: This sequence may be a read error, since a much larger clone differs from it by one base. This sequence joins TRBV4-1 and TRBJ2-1; D uncertain. Between the trimmed V and J ends, which lost 5 bases and 8 bases, there was a span of 10 bases. Germline CDR1 is MGHRA and CDR2 is YSYEKL. The CDR3 covers 12 residues. CDR3 region: CASSEVWDEQFF. CDR3 bases: TGCGCCAGCAGCGAAGTTTGGGATGAGCAGTTCTTC.

The chain links TRBV14 to TRBJ2-1; 9 bases are a match to TRBD2. The CDR3 is 15 amino acids. Trimming cost V 1 base and J 6 bases; bases outside gene matches: 4. Germline lookup yields CDR1 SGHDN and CDR2 FVKESK. The CDR3 nucleotides are TGTGCCAGCAGCCAAGCGCTAGCGGGAACCAATGAGCAGTTCTTC. Translating it yields CASSQALAGTNEQFF.

This clonotype was seen repeatedly, ten times or more. This sequence joins TRBV12-3 or TRBV12-4 and TRBJ2-1, with TRBD2 identical over 8 bases. The CDR3 runs 15 residues. V shed 7 bases and J 5 bases; nucleotides not matched to a gene: 10. DNA of the CDR3: TGTGCCAGCACCTCGCGAAGCGGGGGAAACAATGAGCAGTTCTTC. Residues: CASTSRSGGNNEQFF.

A remark on this clonotype: A much larger clonotype is one base distant, so this may be a read error. The V and J genes are TRBV12-3 or TRBV12-4 and TRBJ2-3, with D possibly being TRBD2 (5 bases). The CDR3 contains 14 residues. V lost 5 bases and J lost 7, with 16 bases in between. The CDR3 DNA follows: TGTGCCAGCAGTCTAGAGGTAGCGACATATACGCAGTATTTT. Its translation: CASSLEVATYTQYF.

Many counts were recorded for this clonotype. This sequence joins TRBV7-2 and TRBJ1-5; maybe TRBD1 (6 bases). CDR1 is SGHTA and CDR2 is FQGNSA in the germline V gene. V shed 0 bases and J shed 0 bases, with 18 bases lying between them. The CDR3 spans 19 residues. CDR3 region: CASSLAARGTHNSNQPQHF. CDR3 sequence (DNA): TGTGCCAGCAGCTTAGCAGCCAGGGGAACCCACAATAGCAATCAGCCCCAGCATTTT. The full variable domain, in which reference TRBV7-2 and TRBJ1-5 provide the parts outside the CDR3, is GAGVSQSPSNKVTEKGKDVELRCDPISGHTALYWYRQSLGQGLEFLIYFQGNSAPDKSGLPSDRFSAERTGGSVSTLTIQRTQQEDSAVYLCASSLAARGTHNSNQPQHFGDGTRLSIL.

The rearrangement joins TRBV12-5 to TRBJ2-3; D gene ambiguous. This CDR3 region has 13 residues. Germline V gene lookup returns CDR1 LGHNT and CDR2 FRNRAP. Trimming cost V 1 base and J 5 bases, with 7 bases left between them. CDR3 in amino acids: CASGLGAGDTQYF. In nucleotides, the CDR3 is TGTGCTAGTGGTTTGGGGGCTGGAGATACGCAGTATTTT.

This clonotype was seen a few times. The chain carries TRBV2 and TRBJ1-2; 9 bases fit TRBD1. The CDR3 spans 12 residues. Germline values: CDR1 SNHLY, CDR2 FYNNEI. J was trimmed by 8 bases and V by 8 bases; bases with no gene match: 6. Here the CDR3 reads CASGTGYGGYTF. The CDR3 DNA is TGTGCCAGCGGGACAGGGTATGGGGGCTACACCTTC.

In this sample, this clonotype turned up many times. The J gene is TRBJ2-5, the V gene TRBV4-2; TRBD2 aligns across 11 bases. The CDR3 covers 19 residues. CDR1 is LGHNA and CDR2 is YNFKEQ in the germline V gene. Germline trimming cut 0 bases from V and 0 bases from J; bases unmatched to any gene: 9. The CDR3 nucleotides read TGTGCCAGCAGCCAAGATGGACTAGCGGGTACATCGTACCAAGAGACCCAGTACTTC. The encoded protein is CASSQDGLAGTSYQETQYF.

This clonotype came up many times. V usage is TRBV18 and J usage is TRBJ1-5; possible D gene TRBD1, 6 bases. Germline values: CDR1 KGHSH, CDR2 LQKENI. V dropped 3 bases and J dropped 6 bases, with 15 bases sitting between them. The CDR3 contains 15 residues. CDR3 sequence: CASSPGQTGGQPQHF. The DNA for the CDR3 is TGTGCCAGCTCACCCGGACAGACGGGGGGTCAGCCCCAGCATTTT.

In this sample, this clonotype turned up many times. J is TRBJ2-3 and V is TRBV12-3 or TRBV12-4, with D perhaps TRBD2 (5 bases). Trimming left V 11 bases short and J 0 bases short, with 6 bases between. The CDR3 length is 11 residues. The chain's CDR3 is CAGGSTDTQYF. The DNA of the CDR3 is TGTGCCGGCGGGAGCACAGATACGCAGTATTTT.

V and J are TRBV12-3 or TRBV12-4 and TRBJ2-7; no reliable D call. The CDR3 is 13 amino acids. V lost 0 bases and J 9 bases, leaving 12 bases between the germline ends. CDR3 sequence reads: CASSLAISAGQYF. CDR3 in DNA: TGTGCCAGCAGTTTAGCGATATCCGCTGGGCAGTACTTC.

This clonotype came up a few times. This sequence joins TRBV7-2 and TRBJ2-3; D gene uncertain. The CDR3 has 15 residues. V was pared by 4 bases and J by 0 bases, with 11 bases between. CDR1 and CDR2 (germline): SGHTA, FQGNSA. CDR3 nucleotides: TGTGCCAGCAGCTCAAAGGCGTGGAGCACAGATACGCAGTATTTT. It yields the protein CASSSKAWSTDTQYF.

This clonotype has ten or more counts. The chain is built from TRBV24-1 and TRBJ2-2; possible D gene TRBD1, 5 bases. Trimming removed 3 bases at V and 7 bases at J, with 20 bases between. This CDR3 comprises 17 residues. The germline V gene encodes CDR1 KGHDR and CDR2 SFDVKD. For the CDR3, the DNA is TGTGCCACCAGTGATCCGAGGCGGCAGGGTGTTCACGGGGAGCTGTTTTTT. Translated: CATSDPRRQGVHGELFF.

This clonotype was observed at least ten times. The V and J genes are TRBV7-2 and TRBJ2-5, with D hard to call. With 3 bases removed from V and 7 bases from J, the gap between germline ends came to 6 bases. The CDR3 spans 11 residues. The germline gives CDR1 SGHTA, CDR2 FQGNSA. The CDR3 coding sequence is TGTGCCAGCAGCTTGACGGGGACCCAGTACTTC. Its translation: CASSLTGTQYF.

This clonotype was detected ten times or more. The gene calls are TRBV2 and TRBJ2-3; D not certain. The CDR3 runs to 14 residues. The germline V gene has CDR1 SNHLY and CDR2 FYNNEI. Trimming stripped 8 bases from V and 2 bases from J, with 14 bases between. DNA for the CDR3: TGTGCCAGCTTAGCCCGCCTTCCCACAGATACGCAGTATTTT. It is translated as CASLARLPTDTQYF.

This clonotype has more than one count but fewer than ten. The chain is built from TRBV10-3 and TRBJ1-2, with 8 bases matching TRBD1. Trimming took 9 bases from V and 4 from J; bases not matched to a gene: 7. CDR1 is ENHRY and CDR2 is SYGVKD in the germline V gene. The CDR3 runs to 13 residues. CDR3 protein: CAIIGQGGYGYTF. CDR3 sequence (DNA): TGTGCCATTATTGGACAGGGCGGCTATGGCTACACCTTC.

This clonotype has a count of ten or more. The chain links TRBV7-2 to TRBJ2-7, with 8 bases fitting TRBD2. CDR1 and CDR2 from the germline V gene are SGHTA and FQGNSA. This CDR3 is built from 15 residues. V lost 2 bases and J lost 0; bases outside the gene matches: 3. CDR3 in DNA: TGTGCCAGCAGCTTAACAGGGACTAGCTCCTACGAGCAGTACTTC. Amino acid sequence: CASSLTGTSSYEQYF.

The sample holds many counts of this clonotype. The chain joins TRBV7-2 to TRBJ2-7, with 9 bases that match TRBD1. The trim removed 6 bases at V and 3 bases at J, leaving 6 bases unmatched. CDR1 SGHTA and CDR2 FQGNSA come from the germline V gene. This CDR3 region has 14 residues. The CDR3 loop reads CASRTDRGGYEQYF. The CDR3 DNA reads as TGTGCCAGCAGAACGGACAGGGGAGGCTACGAGCAGTACTTC.